This T cell receptor beta chain was documented in a study of blood T cells in healthy people across ages (dated by TCRdb to between 2014 and 2017). General notes on the study: Template switching captured roughly one uniquely barcoded TCR beta cDNA molecule per two T cells in model experiments. Donors were grouped into four age groups: young (average roughly 17 years), middle-aged (around 39), aged (about 60) and long-lived (just over 80). Two additional independent replicas of 1 million unique cDNA reads from the same blood draw were analyzed for two donors (one aged 18 to 29 and one aged 80 or older). Donors of different ages were randomly distributed across sequencing lanes to avoid experimental bias. Age-related changes in TCR beta repertoire diversity were measured in the study by deep sequencing normalized with unique cDNA molecular identifiers.

Concerning this clonotype itself: Its antigen target is currently unknown. The input lacks base qualities; no much larger clone sits a single base away.

The donors were 40 or so Caucasian individuals from Russia, aged 6 to 90 years, who were systemically healthy. Each donor gave ten milliliters of peripheral blood, drawn into EDTA-treated Vacutainer tubes. PBMCs were isolated by Ficoll-Paque density-gradient centrifugation, with at least 7 million obtained per sample. Trizol reagent was used to extract total RNA from the PBMCs, yielding at least 6 micrograms per sample. For every donor, flow cytometry on a PBMC aliquot measured the percentage of naive CD45RAhigh/CD27high T cells. V is shortened by 0 bases, J by 4 bases, and the region joining them spans 6 bases. The CDR3 numbers 13 residues from cysteine through phenylalanine. Of all the DNA, just the CDR3 is kept, 39 bases in frame from base 1. From the germline V gene (reference sequence), CDR1 is LNHNV and CDR2 is YYDKDF. What the study reported, not specific to this receptor: Compared with the aged group, the long-lived group had more naive CD4+ T cells, fewer expanded clones and increased TCR diversity, suggesting age selection. Estimates of total diversity from one million sequenced T cells were regarded as lower bounds and underestimates. As age increased, observed TCR beta diversity per million T cells dropped in a roughly linear way, and a significant reduction was already evident by age 40. Since profiling was done on bulk unsorted PBMCs, naive and antigen-experienced compartments could not be conclusively compared. A strong correlation was found between observed TCR beta diversity and the percentage of naive T cells measured by flow cytometry. Because the CMV infection status of the donors was unknown, age-related changes in expanded clonotypes may potentially have been confounded.

Receptor libraries were prepared by 5' RACE. Sequencing instrument: Illumina HiSeq 2500. A second PCR of about 6 to 12 cycles was run with a J-beta primer mix and a sample-barcoded 5' primer. Each TCR beta cDNA molecule received a unique molecular identifier from a template-switch 5' adaptor carrying 12 random nucleotides. At least 2.5 million CDR3-containing paired-end reads were obtained from each sample. First-strand cDNA synthesis was performed from all RNA using the Mint cDNA synthesis kit, with priming by a TRBC-specific oligonucleotide. Following uracil-DNA glycosylase treatment, all cDNA underwent a first 18-cycle PCR with the universal primers M1SS and BC2_uni_R. The original methods were these. Each sample was normalized by randomly selecting 1 million high-quality reads, each carrying a distinct molecular identifier. Instead of being binned into consensus sequences, reads with shared molecular identifiers were discarded. MiTCR, set to a Q25 quality threshold and the strictest error-elimination algorithm, was used for CDR3 identification, clonotype clustering and error correction. A nonparametric unseen species model with Euler transformation was used to estimate a lower bound on total TCR beta diversity. TCRdb reprocessing: public reads trimmed at Q25 with fastp, clones called with MiXCR, in-frame beta chains kept. CDR3 protein duplicates are merged, each entry listing the most common genes and DNA. These V and J calls rely on TCRdb rather than the paper's analysis. In this sample the table shows approximately 770,000 distinct CDR3 sequences, 55% to 70% of which occur a single time. The ten largest clones add up to over 20% of the sample.

This receptor was taken from a young man in good health. The sequencing sample was made of blood. The chain was built from TRBV15 and TRBJ2-5, with the D gene too uncertain to name. The CDR3 here reads CATSRDGIETQYF. The sequenced DNA is TGTGCCACCAGCAGAGATGGAATAGAGACCCAGTACTTC.